This is a list of T cell receptor beta chains from one sample in a study of T cells after yellow fever vaccination. TCRdb reanalysed the 5' RACE reads using MiXCR and keeps one entry per CDR3 protein. The sample lists approximately 120,000 distinct CDR3 sequences; 13% to 15% were seen once. The input for sequencing was CD8+ T cells sorted from PBMCs, taken 5 days after the yellow fever booster vaccination. The source of these receptors is a man between 18 and 35 years old who received the YFV17D yellow fever vaccine. The CDR3 runs from the conserved cysteine through the conserved F or W.

TRBJ1-1,TRBV15,CATSRESEQKLFF
TRBJ2-1,TRBV5-1,CASSFGVLSYNEQFF
TRBJ1-5,TRBV6-2/TRBV6-3,CASSTMGQGAYQPQHF
TRBJ2-6,TRBV24-1,CATRPGGGANVLTF
TRBJ2-5,TRBV3-1,CASSLPLGGQETQYF
TRBJ2-7,TRBV29-1,CSVAYQGNYEQYF
TRBJ2-1,TRBV11-2,CASSLVGGSVEQFF
TRBJ2-2,TRBV5-6,CASSWGSAGTTGELFF
TRBJ2-7,TRBV6-5,CASGPPGIFAYEQYF
TRBJ2-5,TRBV5-6,CASSWALNQETQYF